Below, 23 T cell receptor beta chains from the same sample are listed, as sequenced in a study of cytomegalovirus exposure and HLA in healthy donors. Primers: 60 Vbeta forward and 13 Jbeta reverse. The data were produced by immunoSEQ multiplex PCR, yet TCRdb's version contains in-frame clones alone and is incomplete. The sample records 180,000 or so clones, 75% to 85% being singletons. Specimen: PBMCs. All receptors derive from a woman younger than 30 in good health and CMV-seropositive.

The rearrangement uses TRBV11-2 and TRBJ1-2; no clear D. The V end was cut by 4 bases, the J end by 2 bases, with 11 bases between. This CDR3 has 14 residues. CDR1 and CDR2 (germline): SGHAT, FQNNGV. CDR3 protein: CASSSWKENYGYTF. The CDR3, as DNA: TGTGCCAGCAGCTCCTGGAAGGAGAACTATGGCTACACCTTC. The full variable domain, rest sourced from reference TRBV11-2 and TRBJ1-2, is EAGVAQSPRYKIIEKRQSVAFWCNPISGHATLYWYQQILGQGPKLLIQFQNNGVVDDSQLPKDRFSAERLKGVDSTLKIQPAKLEDSAVYLCASSSWKENYGYTFGSGTRLTVV.

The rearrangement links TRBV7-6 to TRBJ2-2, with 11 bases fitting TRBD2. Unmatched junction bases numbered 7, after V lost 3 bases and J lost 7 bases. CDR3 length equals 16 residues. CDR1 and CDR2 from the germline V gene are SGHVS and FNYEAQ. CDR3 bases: TGTGCCAGCAGCTTTAGCGGGGGGGCCATTCACGGGGAGCTGTTTTTT. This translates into CASSFSGGAIHGELFF.

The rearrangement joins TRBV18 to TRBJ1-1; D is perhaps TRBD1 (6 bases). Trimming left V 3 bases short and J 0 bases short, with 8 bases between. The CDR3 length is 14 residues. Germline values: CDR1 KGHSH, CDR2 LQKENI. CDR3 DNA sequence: TGTGCCAGCTCACCCGGACAGTTGAACACTGAAGCTTTCTTT. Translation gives CASSPGQLNTEAFF.

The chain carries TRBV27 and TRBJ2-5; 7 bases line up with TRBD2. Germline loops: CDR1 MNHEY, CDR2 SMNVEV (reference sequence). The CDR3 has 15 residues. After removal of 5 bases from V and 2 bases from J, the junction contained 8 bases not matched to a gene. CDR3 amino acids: CASSIGLAVQETQYF. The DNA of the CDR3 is TGTGCCAGCAGTATAGGGCTAGCGGTGCAAGAGACCCAGTACTTC.

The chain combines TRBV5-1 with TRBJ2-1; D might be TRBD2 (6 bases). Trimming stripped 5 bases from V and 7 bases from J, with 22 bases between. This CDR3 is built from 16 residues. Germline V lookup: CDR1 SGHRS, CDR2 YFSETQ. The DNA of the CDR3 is TGCGCCAGCAGAGGGACTCCTGACAGCACTACTAATGAGCAGTTCTTC. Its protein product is CASRGTPDSTTNEQFF.

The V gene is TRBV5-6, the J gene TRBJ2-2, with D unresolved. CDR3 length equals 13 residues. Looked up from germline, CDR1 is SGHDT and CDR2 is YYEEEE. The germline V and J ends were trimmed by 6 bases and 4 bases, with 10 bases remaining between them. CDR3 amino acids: CASKEMGTGELFF. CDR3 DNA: TGTGCCAGCAAGGAGATGGGCACCGGGGAGCTGTTTTTT.

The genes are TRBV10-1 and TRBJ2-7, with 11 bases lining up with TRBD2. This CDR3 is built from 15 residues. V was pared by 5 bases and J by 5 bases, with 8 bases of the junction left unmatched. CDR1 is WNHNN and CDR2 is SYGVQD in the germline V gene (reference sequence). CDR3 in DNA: TGCGCCAGCAGTATCCTAGCGGGGGGAGCCCACGAGCAGTACTTC. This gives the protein CASSILAGGAHEQYF.

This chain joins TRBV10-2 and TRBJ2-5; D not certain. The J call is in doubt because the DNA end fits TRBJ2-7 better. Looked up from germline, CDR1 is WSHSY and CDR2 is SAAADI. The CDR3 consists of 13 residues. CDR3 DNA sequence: TGCGCCAGCCGCCTGGGTAGCTCCTACGAGCAGTACTTC. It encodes CASRLGSSYEQYF.

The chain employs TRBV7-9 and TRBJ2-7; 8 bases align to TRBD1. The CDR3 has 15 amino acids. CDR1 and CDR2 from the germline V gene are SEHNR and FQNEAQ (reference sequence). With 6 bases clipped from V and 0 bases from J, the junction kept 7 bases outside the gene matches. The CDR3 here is CASRPTGVISYEQYF. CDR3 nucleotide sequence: TGTGCCAGCAGGCCGACAGGGGTGATCTCCTACGAGCAGTACTTC. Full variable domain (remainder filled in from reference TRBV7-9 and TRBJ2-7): DTGVSQNPRHKITKRGQNVTFRCDPISEHNRLYWYRQTLGQGPEFLTYFQNEAQLEKSRLLSDRFSAERPKGSFSTLEIQRTEQGDSAMYLCASRPTGVISYEQYFGPGTRLTVT.

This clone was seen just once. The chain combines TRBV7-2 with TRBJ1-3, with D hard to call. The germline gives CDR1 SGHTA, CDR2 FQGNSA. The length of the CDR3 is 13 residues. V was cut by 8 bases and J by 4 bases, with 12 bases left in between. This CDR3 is CASGSGYGNTIYF. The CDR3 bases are TGTGCCAGCGGCTCGGGGTACGGAAACACCATATATTTT. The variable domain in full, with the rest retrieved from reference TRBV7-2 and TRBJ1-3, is GAGVSQSPSNKVTEKGKDVELRCDPISGHTALYWYRQSLGQGLEFLIYFQGNSAPDKSGLPSDRFSAERTGGSVSTLTIQRTQQEDSAVYLCASGSGYGNTIYFGEGSWLTVV.

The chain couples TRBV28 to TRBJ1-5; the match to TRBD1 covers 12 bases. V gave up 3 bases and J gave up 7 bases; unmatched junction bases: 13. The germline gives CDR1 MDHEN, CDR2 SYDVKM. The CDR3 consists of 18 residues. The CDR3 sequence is CASSFVFGTGGAGQPQHF. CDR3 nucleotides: TGTGCCAGCAGTTTCGTCTTCGGGACAGGGGGCGCTGGACAGCCCCAGCATTTT.

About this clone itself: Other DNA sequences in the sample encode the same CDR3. CDR3 protein: CASSLAGGSYEQYF. CDR3 sequence (DNA): TGTGCCAGCAGCTTAGCCGGGGGGTCCTACGAGCAGTACTTC. J is TRBJ2-7 and V is TRBV7-9, with 7 bases fitting TRBD2. The CDR3 length is 14 residues. Germline loops: CDR1 SEHNR, CDR2 FQNEAQ (reference sequence). Losses at the gene ends were 0 bases for V and 1 base for J; bases not matched to a gene: 0.

CDR3 DNA: TGTGCCAGCAGTAGTTCAGGGGACGGCCGAGAGACCCAGTACTTC. It yields the protein CASSSSGDGRETQYF. The chain recombines TRBV27 with TRBJ2-5; weak D call: TRBD1 (6 bases). CDR1 MNHEY and CDR2 SMNVEV come from the germline V gene (reference sequence). The CDR3 totals 15 residues. Between the trimmed V and J ends, which lost 5 bases and 4 bases, there was a span of 17 bases.

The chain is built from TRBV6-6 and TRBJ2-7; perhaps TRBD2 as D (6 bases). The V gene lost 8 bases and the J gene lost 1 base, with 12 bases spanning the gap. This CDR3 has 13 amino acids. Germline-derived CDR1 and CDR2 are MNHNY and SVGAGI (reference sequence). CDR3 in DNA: TGTGCCAGCGGCGGGACCCAGTCCTACGAGCAGTACTTC. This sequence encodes CASGGTQSYEQYF.

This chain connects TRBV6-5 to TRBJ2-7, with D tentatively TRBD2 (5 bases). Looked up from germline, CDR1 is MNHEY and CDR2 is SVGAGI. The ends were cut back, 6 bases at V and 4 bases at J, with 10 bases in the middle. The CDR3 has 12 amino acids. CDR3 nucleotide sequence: TGTGCCAGCAGCCGACTACCTTACGAGCAGTACTTC. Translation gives CASSRLPYEQYF.

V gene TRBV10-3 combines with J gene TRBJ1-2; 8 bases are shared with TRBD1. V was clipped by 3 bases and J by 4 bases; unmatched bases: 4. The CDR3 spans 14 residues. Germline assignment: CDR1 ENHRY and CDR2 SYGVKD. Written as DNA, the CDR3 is TGTGCCATCAGTGACCCGGGACAGGCCTATGGCTACACCTTC. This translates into CAISDPGQAYGYTF.

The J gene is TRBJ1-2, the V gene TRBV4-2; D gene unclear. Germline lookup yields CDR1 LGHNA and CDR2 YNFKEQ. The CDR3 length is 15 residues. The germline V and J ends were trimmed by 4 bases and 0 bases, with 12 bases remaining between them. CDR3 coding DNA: TGTGCCAGCAGCCCTCCAAGTCCAGCTAACTATGGCTACACCTTC. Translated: CASSPPSPANYGYTF.

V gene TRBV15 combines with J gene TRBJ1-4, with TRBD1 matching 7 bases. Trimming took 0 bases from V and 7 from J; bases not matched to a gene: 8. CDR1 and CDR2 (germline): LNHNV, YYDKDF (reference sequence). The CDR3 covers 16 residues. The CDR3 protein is CATSRDRGTESEKLFF. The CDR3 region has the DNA TGTGCCACCAGCAGAGATAGAGGGACAGAAAGTGAAAAACTGTTTTTT. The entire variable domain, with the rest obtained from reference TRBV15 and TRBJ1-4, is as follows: DAMVIQNPRYQVTQFGKPVTLSCSQTLNHNVMYWYQQKSSQAPKLLFHYYDKDFNNEADTPDNFQSRRPNTSFCFLDIRSPGLGDTAMYLCATSRDRGTESEKLFFGSGTQLSVL.

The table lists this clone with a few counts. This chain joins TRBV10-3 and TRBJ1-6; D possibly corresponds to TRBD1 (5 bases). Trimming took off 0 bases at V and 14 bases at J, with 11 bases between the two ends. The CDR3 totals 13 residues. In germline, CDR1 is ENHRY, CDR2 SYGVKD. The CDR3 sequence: CAISESKEGSLHF. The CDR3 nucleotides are TGTGCCATCAGTGAGTCTAAGGAGGGGTCCCTCCACTTT.

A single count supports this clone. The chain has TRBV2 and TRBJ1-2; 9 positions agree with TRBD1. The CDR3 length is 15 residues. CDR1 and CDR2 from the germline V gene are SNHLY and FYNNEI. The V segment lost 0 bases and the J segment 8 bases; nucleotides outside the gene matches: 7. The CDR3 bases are TGTGCCAGCAGTGAAGCTTCCCGACAGGGGGTGGGCTACACCTTC. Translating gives CASSEASRQGVGYTF.

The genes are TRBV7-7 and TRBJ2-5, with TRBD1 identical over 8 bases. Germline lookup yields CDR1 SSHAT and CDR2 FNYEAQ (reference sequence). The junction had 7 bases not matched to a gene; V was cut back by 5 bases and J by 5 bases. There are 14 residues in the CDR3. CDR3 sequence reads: CASSTQGAGETQYF. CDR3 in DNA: TGTGCCAGCAGCACGCAGGGGGCTGGGGAGACCCAGTACTTC. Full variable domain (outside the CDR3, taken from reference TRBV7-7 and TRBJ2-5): GAGVSQSPRYKVTKRGQDVTLRCDPISSHATLYWYQQALGQGPEFLTYFNYEAQPDKSGLPSDRFSAERPEGSISTLTIQRTEQRDSAMYRCASSTQGAGETQYFGPGTRLLVL.

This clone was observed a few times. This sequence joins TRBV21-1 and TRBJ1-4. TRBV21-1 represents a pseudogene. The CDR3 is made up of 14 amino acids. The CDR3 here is CAAARTTTNEKLFF. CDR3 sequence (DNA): TGTGCCGCAGCCCGAACTACAACTAATGAAAAACTGTTTTTT.

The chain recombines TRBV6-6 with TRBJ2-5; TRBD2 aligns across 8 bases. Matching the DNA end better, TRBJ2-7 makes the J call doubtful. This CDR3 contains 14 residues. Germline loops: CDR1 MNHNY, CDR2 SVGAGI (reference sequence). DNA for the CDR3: TGTGCCAGCAGTTACCCTCGGGGGGGGGACGAGCAGTACTTC. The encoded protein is CASSYPRGGDEQYF.